This T cell receptor (beta chain) was recorded in a study of cytomegalovirus exposure and HLA in healthy donors (dated by TCRdb to between 2016 and 2019). Context from the whole study: An earlier analysis of several hundred of the donors reported 250 to 350 Gb of sequence data and more than 90 million unique TCR beta sequences from roughly 180 million T cells. Approximately 310 gigabases of sequencing data and 78 million or so unique TCR sequences were included in an early release covering roughly 600 HLA-typed donors. Of the roughly 390 genotyped donors, over 80% were placed in the genetic ancestry cluster associated with self-reported Caucasian donors. The study was designed to test whether signatures of past pathogen exposure could be identified by cataloging public T cell receptors. Using immunosequencing, the study profiled T cell repertoires from 640 or so subjects and related those repertoires to cytomegalovirus serostatus. Along with the approximately 600-subject first cohort, a separate validation cohort of over a hundred different subjects was used. High-throughput TCR immunosequencing, statistical association of individual TCRs with disease status, and machine learning were combined to predict cytomegalovirus infection status. A later analysis re-analyzed previously published TCR beta repertoires from 600 to 850 donors and added high-resolution HLA genotyping to study TCR occurrence patterns. In the later analysis, no new phenotypic data were used to find candidate immune exposures; instead, reliance was placed on TCR beta sequences and their occurrence across donors. To decide whether each TCR beta V gene segment behaved as functional or pseudogenic, an earlier analysis of over 500 of the donors relied on high-throughput TCR beta sequencing. Donor age, sex, ethnicity and CMV serostatus were compiled together with the repertoire data. A later genetic analysis used genome-wide SNP genotypes for about 65% of the 666 donors, treating that subset as a discovery cohort. Every discovery cohort repertoire had been produced on one sequencing platform. HLA typing included class I and class II loci at four-digit resolution. The number of donors typed differed by locus, with roughly 620-630 for A, B, C, DRB1 and DQB1, roughly 550 for DQA1, some 570 for DPA1, and some 440 for DPB1. Four to six DR-DQ haplotypes were handled as single units for association and clustering, since linkage in the cohort was strong. Among about 370 genotyped donors of the cohort, an average of approximately 240,000 unique TCR beta nucleotide sequences was sequenced per donor, of which approximately 19% were non-productive.

The cohort consisted of some 670 healthy bone marrow donors. At the time of sampling, every cohort member was nominally healthy, though immune exposures that went unrecorded were likely present. The donor was CMV seronegative and belonged to the group of 352 seronegative cohort members. Every donor gave a peripheral blood sample, and the peripheral blood mononuclear cells from that sample were used for TCR beta sequencing. The Qiagen DNeasy Blood Extraction Kit was used to extract genomic DNA from the blood cell samples. Details on this clone: Its target antigen remains unknown.

V and J are truncated by 1 base and 0 bases respectively, leaving an intervening sequence of 9 bases. The CDR3 contains 15 residues, cysteine and phenylalanine counted. Kept here is only the CDR3 DNA, which spans 45 bases and is read in frame from base 1. For CDR1 and CDR2, the germline V gene (reference sequence) lists SEHNR and FQNEAQ. General study outcomes and caveats: In a later analysis, about 16,000 TCR beta sequences were associated with specific HLA alleles at a false discovery rate of 0.05. Most CMV-associated TCR beta chains appeared to be HLA-restricted in a later analysis, and the HLA associations seemed to be driven largely by CMV exposure. Cytomegalovirus status was reported to be diagnosed by the classifier with high specificity and sensitivity in both the original and validation cohorts. Linkage disequilibrium might explain the correlated functional status among segregating V segments, but an unknown experimental factor could not be excluded. Because the 87-base-pair reads could not distinguish some IMGT-functional V segments, including TRBV6-2 and TRBV6-3, those segments were excluded. A later analysis reported that several top co-occurrence clusters appeared linked to parvovirus B19, influenza, CMV and Epstein-Barr virus. The authors suggested that the approach could potentially be generalized to other disease states and immunological phenotypes. In a later analysis, TCR association rates were found to vary across HLA loci, with the most associated TCRs seen for DRB1 alleles and the fewest for HLA-C alleles. In a later analysis, HLA-associated TCR beta chains were found to be more clonally expanded and to have lower generation probabilities than equally common non-associated chains. An association between a missense DCLRE1C variant and V-gene and J-gene trimming of TCR beta chains was found in a later genetic analysis and replicated in an independent cohort. Because counts were too low, more than 15 rarely observed V segments, including chromosome 9 orphons, were excluded from the earlier analysis of fewer than 650 of the donors. CMV serostatus was the only immune exposure information available for the cohort. In vitro tests confirmed that a few of the cytomegalovirus-associated TCR beta chains recognize cytomegalovirus antigens. Presence/absence analyses assumed roughly uniform sequencing depth across donors, an assumption that may not hold. A further reported finding was that TCR beta sequences accurately predicted the HLA-A and HLA-B alleles for most subjects in the first cohort. Compared with the 666-donor mean, donors in an Asian-associated ancestry cluster had fewer N-insertions in productive TCRs, according to a later genetic analysis. An earlier analysis of 587 of the donors showed that most TCR beta V segments appeared in productive rearrangements either about 87% or about 30% of the time, which broadly matched IMGT annotations. Because HLA typing was missing for some donors at each locus, association tests included only the typed subset. Most TCR sequences were observed very rarely across donors, whereas some public TCRs were present in many individuals. When HLA alleles, especially DR and DQ, strongly co-occurred, TCR associations were difficult to assign to individual alleles. The cohort was sequenced for TCR beta chains only, and without alpha or paired-chain data the features that could be detected were limited. A group of highly shared sequence variants was considered likely to be a technical artifact of the sequencing pipeline. The study gave a list of 150 to 200 TCR beta chains associated with cytomegalovirus.

Library preparation employed the immunoSEQ multiplex PCR assay. The multiplex PCR relied on a mix of 60 forward primers for TCR Vbeta segments and 13 reverse primers for TCR Jbeta segments. The CDR3 region of rearranged TCR beta genes was amplified from genomic DNA with a multiplex PCR assay. On the Illumina HiSeq System, the amplified TCR beta libraries were sequenced as 87-base-pair reads. The authors processed their data as follows. A later analysis counted about 76 million unique TCR beta chains across the 550 to 700 repertoires, and roughly 11 million of these chains were shared by at least two donors. A nearest-neighbor algorithm error-corrected the raw reads and collapsed the reads into unique sequences, merging closely related sequences to remove PCR and sequencing errors. CDR3 sequences were aligned to IMGT reference sequences to assign V, D and J gene segments. For a sequence to be retained, at least a six-nucleotide match to both a V gene segment and a J gene segment was required. Rearrangements were classified as productive when the CDR3 lacked stop codons and remained in frame with V and J, and all other rearrangements were classified as non-productive. CDR3 was defined according to IMGT convention as the region running from the second conserved V-encoded cysteine to the conserved J-encoded phenylalanine. The earlier analysis of about 500 of the donors excluded sequences that lacked an unambiguous match to a single V gene segment. An earlier analysis of several hundred of the donors called V segments functional above 56.7% productive rearrangements and segregating when the between-donor standard deviation exceeded 5%. A statistical classification framework was built for diagnosing cytomegalovirus status from the catalog of TCR beta chain sequences. In a later analysis, V and J genes were assigned by comparing TCR nucleotide sequences against IMGT/GENE-DB human TR gene sequences. The TCRdist pipeline was used in a later analysis to assign CDR3 sequences and most-parsimonious VDJ recombination scenarios. A later analysis defined each TCR beta chain by its CDR3 amino acid sequence plus V-gene family, and excluded reads lacking a unique V-gene family. As a way to deal with suspected cross-contamination and a sequencing artifact, a later analysis dropped over 550 nucleotide sequences that were highly shared and had low generation probability. For each public chain, a later analysis derived a clonal expansion index from normalized ranks of inferred template counts within each repertoire. In a later analysis, generation probabilities were computed with a VDJ recombination model fitted to out-of-frame rearrangements, and the resulting probabilities were checked against IGoR. A later analysis scored TCR-TCR, TCR-HLA and TCR-CMV co-occurrence with hypergeometric tests, applying a repertoire-size bias correction to TCR pairs. A later analysis estimated false discovery rates by permuting HLA or CMV assignments 20 times. In a later analysis, co-occurring TCRs were grouped using DBSCAN, with TCRdist sequence similarity added in when clustering inside HLA-allele-positive subsets. Repertoires with fewer than 30,000 or more than 120,000 public chains, plus five repertoires with anomalous nucleotide sharing, were excluded from co-occurrence clustering. Here the immuneACCESS table is served through TCRdb, limited to in-frame sequences with V and J called. Missing clones are a known gap in these copies; in checked studies unresolved V genes cover under half, and the rest lacks a known reason. That table furnishes V, J and clone size, whereas the DNA furnished D and trimming. The sample's records list under 150,000 clones. The ten largest account for roughly 2% of the sample.

The sequenced sample was PBMCs. The chain is encoded by TRBV7-9 joined to TRBJ1-2; the D gene identity is not certain. The sequence was collected from a woman aged 55 to 70 in good health and CMV-seronegative. The CDR3 region has the sequence CASSLGWAANYGYTF. In nucleotides, the sequence is TGTGCCAGCAGCTTAGGGTGGGCAGCTAACTATGGCTACACCTTC.